The clone carrying this TCR beta chain was seen only a few times. Antigen unknown. Germline assignment: CDR1 SQVTM and CDR2 ANQGSEA. The CDR3 is 16 amino acids. V lost 5 bases, J lost 4 bases, and 11 bases stayed unmatched. This sample stems from a study of T cell repertoires in cytomegalovirus infection. Whole-study results and caveats: CMV-specific TCR beta clonotypes restricted by HLA-C dominated the ex vivo response.

TCRdb redid the calling of the reads with MiXCR, one entry per CDR3 protein. This table has about 680,000 distinct CDR3 sequences, less than 25% appearing once. The sequence came from a human donor in good health (CMV status not recorded). Some clones in this sample may be carry-over from other donors' samples. Sequenced: CD8+ T cells from PBMCs. V gene TRBV29-1 combines with J gene TRBJ2-5, with TRBD1 matching 12 bases. The CDR3 loop is CSVTPGQGARGETQYF. The CDR3 bases are TGCAGCGTTACCCCGGGACAGGGGGCGAGGGGAGAGACCCAGTACTTC.